The next 23 T cell receptor beta chains were all read from a single sample in a study of blood T cell repertoires in COVID-19. Clones were read by immunoSEQ multiplex PCR, and TCRdb kept only the in-frame ones, dropping some. In the table there are fewer than 250,000 clones, nearly 95% of which are singletons. The material sequenced was peripheral blood. These receptors were obtained from a man aged 30 to 45 with COVID-19, enrolled during active disease.

This rearrangement joins TRBV30 to TRBJ2-2; TRBD2 matches at 8 bases. The CDR3 totals 15 residues. Germline CDR1 GTSNPN, CDR2 SVGIG (reference sequence). With 3 bases clipped from V and 4 bases from J, the junction kept 7 bases outside the gene matches. CDR3 protein: CAWRNGGATTGELFF. The CDR3 nucleotides are TGTGCCTGGAGGAACGGGGGGGCGACCACCGGGGAGCTGTTTTTT. The whole variable domain, remainder taken from reference TRBV30 and TRBJ2-2, is SQTIHQWPATLVQPVGSPLSLECTVEGTSNPNLYWYRQAAGRGLQLLFYSVGIGQISSEVPQNLSASRPQDRQFILSSKKLLLSDSGFYLCAWRNGGATTGELFFGEGSRLTVL.

The chain uses TRBV6-4 and TRBJ2-5; TRBD1 matches 7 bases. CDR1 MRHNA and CDR2 SNTAGT come from the germline V gene. The length of the CDR3 is 15 residues. The junction had 11 bases not matched to a gene; V was cut back by 5 bases and J by 5 bases. This chain's CDR3 is CASSPTTGVGETQYF. The CDR3 DNA is TGTGCCAGCAGTCCCACCACAGGGGTCGGGGAGACCCAGTACTTC.

This clone was counted a few times. This chain links TRBV10-1 with TRBJ1-2, with D perhaps TRBD1 (5 bases). Germline V gives CDR1 WNHNN, CDR2 SYGVQD (reference sequence). This CDR3 comprises 8 residues. V was clipped by 6 bases and J by 14 bases, with 7 bases between them. The CDR3 loop reads CASRKGTF. CDR3 nucleotides: TGCGCCAGCAGGAAGGGGACCTTC.

This chain connects TRBV6-6 to TRBJ2-6, with TRBD1 matching 8 bases. CDR1 is MNHNY, CDR2 SVGAGI, per germline (reference sequence). This CDR3 is 18 amino acids long. The V and J ends lost 5 bases and 1 base, in that order; junction bases with no gene match: 10. The CDR3 reads CASSPAGTGFSGANVLTF. As DNA, the CDR3 is TGTGCCAGCAGTCCGGCGGGGACAGGTTTTTCTGGGGCCAACGTCCTGACTTTC.

The genes are TRBV27 and TRBJ2-5; weak D call: TRBD2 (5 bases). The V end lost 8 bases, the J end lost 1 base, and 8 bases lay between the germline ends. Germline loops: CDR1 MNHEY, CDR2 SMNVEV (reference sequence). The CDR3 runs 12 residues. The CDR3 loop reads CASGEIQETQYF. The CDR3 DNA reads as TGTGCCAGCGGGGAGATCCAAGAGACCCAGTACTTC.

V usage is TRBV24-1 and J usage is TRBJ2-3, with 7 bases identical to TRBD1. The CDR3 sequence is 14 residues long. The germline V gene has CDR1 KGHDR and CDR2 SFDVKD. V gave up 4 bases and J gave up 2 bases; unmatched junction bases: 2. CDR3 coding DNA: TGTGCCACCAGTGAGGGACAGCCCACAGATACGCAGTATTTT. Translation: CATSEGQPTDTQYF.

The chain carries TRBV9 and TRBJ1-3; tentatively, D is TRBD1 (5 bases). The ends were cut back, 0 bases at V and 2 bases at J, with 12 bases in the middle. In germline, CDR1 is SGDLS, CDR2 YYNGEE. The CDR3 is made up of 16 amino acids. In DNA, the CDR3 is TGTGCCAGCAGCGTAGAAGTCGGCAGGGCTGGAAACACCATATATTTT. Its protein is CASSVEVGRAGNTIYF.

The chain is built from TRBV5-5 and TRBJ2-2; 9 bases match TRBD2. The germline gives CDR1 SGHKS, CDR2 YYEKEE (reference sequence). After removal of 0 bases from V and 4 bases from J, the junction contained 7 bases not matched to a gene. The CDR3 has 17 residues. CDR3 loop: CASSLELSLAGTGELFF. CDR3 coding DNA: TGTGCCAGCAGCTTGGAACTGTCACTAGCGGGCACCGGGGAGCTGTTTTTT.

The genes are TRBV18 and TRBJ1-1, with 8 positions matching TRBD1. The CDR3 runs 13 residues. Trimming cost V 3 bases and J 5 bases; bases outside gene matches: 2. Germline CDR1 KGHSH, CDR2 LQKENI. CDR3 nucleotide sequence: TGTGCCAGCTCACCGGGACAGGAGACTGAAGCTTTCTTT. Translated, it gives CASSPGQETEAFF.

J is TRBJ1-5 and V is TRBV5-6; D is ambiguous. V lost 2 bases to trimming and J lost 2 bases, with 11 bases between them. The length of the CDR3 is 15 residues. CDR1 and CDR2 from the germline V gene are SGHDT and YYEEEE. The CDR3 is CASSFRGSGNQPQHF. The CDR3 DNA follows: TGTGCCAGCAGCTTCCGAGGCTCGGGCAATCAGCCCCAGCATTTT. The full variable domain, with the rest looked up from reference TRBV5-6 and TRBJ1-5, is DAGVTQSPTHLIKTRGQQVTLRCSPKSGHDTVSWYQQALGQGPQFIFQYYEEEERQRGNFPDRFSGHQFPNYSSELNVNALLLGDSALYLCASSFRGSGNQPQHFGDGTRLSIL.

DNA for the CDR3: TGTGCCAGCAGCCAAAGGGGACAGGGAAACTATGGCTACACCTTC. This codes for CASSQRGQGNYGYTF. The rearrangement joins TRBV7-2 to TRBJ1-2, with 9 bases matching TRBD1. The junction had 6 bases not matched to a gene; V was cut back by 5 bases and J by 2 bases. The CDR3 loop spans 15 amino acids. Germline CDR1 and CDR2: SGHTA and FQGNSA.

The gene calls are TRBV6-5 and TRBJ1-3; TRBD1 agrees at 9 bases. The CDR3 extends over 14 amino acids. Germline V CDR1 and CDR2: MNHEY, SVGAGI. The V segment lost 6 bases and the J segment 6 bases; nucleotides outside the gene matches: 6. CDR3 region: CASSLDRGKNTIYF. The CDR3 DNA reads as TGTGCCAGCAGCCTTGACAGGGGGAAAAACACCATATATTTT.

The chain joins TRBV12-3 or TRBV12-4 to TRBJ1-2, with D possibly TRBD1 on 6 matching bases. Trimming took 9 bases from V and 2 from J, leaving 10 bases between them. The CDR3 length is 12 residues. DNA for the CDR3: TGTGCCAGTAAACAGGGAAACTATGGCTACACCTTC. Translated: CASKQGNYGYTF.

V usage is TRBV4-1 and J usage is TRBJ1-1, with D perhaps TRBD1 (6 bases). Trimming pared 4 bases from V and 8 bases from J, leaving 20 bases between. CDR1 and CDR2 (germline): MGHRA, YSYEKL. The CDR3 is made up of 15 amino acids. CDR3 region: CASSPPGGAKLEAFF. For the CDR3, the DNA is TGCGCCAGCAGCCCTCCCGGGGGGGCCAAACTCGAAGCTTTCTTT.

The V and J genes are TRBV6-5 and TRBJ2-2, with a tentative D call TRBD1 (6 bases). Deletions cut 6 bases from V and 5 bases from J, with 13 bases between. The CDR3 is 14 residues long. Germline lookup yields CDR1 MNHEY and CDR2 SVGAGI. CDR3 in DNA: TGTGCCAGCAGGCACCCGAGGGGGACCGGGGAGCTGTTTTTT. Residues: CASRHPRGTGELFF.

This clone has only a few counts. This chain links TRBV6-1 with TRBJ2-7; D is perhaps TRBD2 (5 bases). Germline V gene sequence: CDR1 MNHNS, CDR2 SASEGT. V shed 2 bases and J shed 2 bases, with 10 bases lying between them. This CDR3 contains 14 residues. The CDR3 DNA sequence: TGTGCCAGCAGTGAACTAGCCAGACCCTACGAGCAGTACTTC. It codes for CASSELARPYEQYF.

This chain links TRBV5-4 with TRBJ2-1, with D uncertain. Looked up from germline, CDR1 is SGHNT and CDR2 is YYREEE (reference sequence). CDR3 size: 14 residues. V gave up 0 bases and J gave up 8 bases, with 12 bases separating them. Here the CDR3 DNA reads TGTGCCAGCAGCTTGGGATCTGGTAGAGATGAGCAGTTCTTC. It translates to CASSLGSGRDEQFF.

V is TRBV18 and J is TRBJ1-4; perhaps TRBD1 as D (6 bases). The CDR3 covers 16 residues. Between the trimmed V and J ends, which lost 0 bases and 7 bases, there was a span of 15 bases. Germline values: CDR1 KGHSH, CDR2 LQKENI. CDR3 residues: CASSPPSGGVGEKLFF. CDR3 sequence (DNA): TGTGCCAGCTCACCACCGTCGGGGGGCGTTGGTGAAAAACTGTTTTTT.

This clone was picked up one time. The chain couples TRBV27 to TRBJ2-1; 8 positions match TRBD1. CDR3 length equals 14 residues. V shed 2 bases and J 4 bases; nucleotides not matched to a gene: 1. Germline V CDR1 and CDR2: MNHEY, SMNVEV (reference sequence). The CDR3 DNA is TGTGCCAGCAGTTTAGACAGGGGATACAATGAGCAGTTCTTC. This codes for CASSLDRGYNEQFF.

The gene calls are TRBV19 and TRBJ1-2; TRBD1 agrees at 8 bases. The CDR3 totals 14 residues. The germline V gene has CDR1 LNHDA and CDR2 SQIVND (reference sequence). V shed 10 bases, J shed 8 bases, and the junction held 15 bases outside the gene matches. The CDR3 reads CAISPGTGSGGYTF. The CDR3 DNA follows: TGTGCCATTTCACCCGGGACAGGTTCGGGAGGCTACACCTTC.

The chain recombines TRBV29-1 with TRBJ1-4; D not resolved. V was pared by 7 bases and J by 0 bases, with 9 bases between. The germline gives CDR1 SQVTM, CDR2 ANQGSEA. There are 13 residues in the CDR3. The chain's CDR3 is CSAQAATNEKLFF. CDR3 bases: TGCAGCGCCCAGGCCGCAACTAATGAAAAACTGTTTTTT. Drawing the rest from reference TRBV29-1 and TRBJ1-4, the complete variable domain is SAVISQKPSRDICQRGTSLTIQCQVDSQVTMMFWYRQQPGQSLTLIATANQGSEATYESGFVIDKFPISRPNLTFSTLTVSNMSPEDSSIYLCSAQAATNEKLFFGSGTQLSVL.

V gene TRBV27 combines with J gene TRBJ2-3; D possibly corresponds to TRBD2 (5 bases). V lost 5 bases to trimming and J lost 2 bases, with 17 bases between them. Germline-derived CDR1 and CDR2 are MNHEY and SMNVEV (reference sequence). This CDR3 is built from 16 residues. The CDR3 nucleotides are TGTGCCAGCAGTCCCCGAGGGCGGGTGATCACAGATACGCAGTATTTT. Translating gives CASSPRGRVITDTQYF.

On this clone: Other DNA variants within this sample encode the same CDR3. This CDR3 reads CSVERGQNTEAFF. CDR3 nucleotides: TGCAGCGTTGAGAGGGGGCAAAACACTGAAGCTTTCTTT. The rearrangement joins TRBV29-1 to TRBJ1-1, with 7 bases aligning to TRBD1. Germline CDR1 and CDR2: SQVTM and ANQGSEA. J lost 2 bases, V lost 3 bases, and 3 bases had no gene match. This CDR3 comprises 13 residues.